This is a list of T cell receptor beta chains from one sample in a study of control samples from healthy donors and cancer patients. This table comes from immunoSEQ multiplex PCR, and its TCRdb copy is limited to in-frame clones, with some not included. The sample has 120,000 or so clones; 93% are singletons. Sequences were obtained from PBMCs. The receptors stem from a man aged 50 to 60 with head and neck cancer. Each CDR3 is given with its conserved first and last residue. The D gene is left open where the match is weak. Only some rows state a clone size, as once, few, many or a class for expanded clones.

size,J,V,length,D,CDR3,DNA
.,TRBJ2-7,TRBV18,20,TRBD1,CASSPGDRERRGRRGDEQYF,TGTGCCAGCTCACCCGGGGACAGGGAAAGGAGGGGTAGACGAGGAGACGAGCAGTACTTC
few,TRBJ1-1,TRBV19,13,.,CASSDTAHTEAFF,TGTGCCAGTAGTGATACAGCCCACACTGAAGCTTTCTTT
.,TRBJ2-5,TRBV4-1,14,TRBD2,CASSGTTSGRTQYF,TGCGCCAGCAGCGGGACAACTAGCGGTAGGACCCAGTACTTC
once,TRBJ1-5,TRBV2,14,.,CASSETGRNQPQHF,TGTGCCAGCAGTGAAACTGGGAGAAATCAGCCCCAGCATTTT
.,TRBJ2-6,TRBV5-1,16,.,CASSSRRALGANVLTF,TGCGCCAGCAGCTCCCGCCGGGCGCTCGGGGCCAACGTCCTGACTTTC
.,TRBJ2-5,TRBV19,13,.,CASSIVSAKTQYF,TGTGCCAGTAGTATTGTTTCCGCAAAGACCCAGTACTTC
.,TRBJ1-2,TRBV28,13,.,CASSSQPFYGYTF,TGTGCCAGCAGTTCCCAACCCTTCTATGGCTACACCTTC
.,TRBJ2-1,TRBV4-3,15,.,CASSQVQGHGNEQFF,TGCGCCAGCAGCCAAGTTCAGGGCCACGGCAATGAGCAGTTCTTC
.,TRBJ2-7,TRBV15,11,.,CATSESYEQYF,TGTGCCACCAGTGAGAGTTACGAGCAGTACTTC
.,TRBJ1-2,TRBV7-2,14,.,CASSLAGRPYGYTF,TGTGCCAGCAGCTTAGCGGGCAGACCCTATGGCTACACCTTC
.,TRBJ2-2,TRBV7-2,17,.,CASSFPGARLFAGELFF,TGTGCCAGCAGCTTCCCCGGGGCCAGGCTATTCGCCGGGGAGCTGTTTTTT
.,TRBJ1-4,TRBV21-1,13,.,CASGLVRDEKLFF,TGTGCCAGCGGACTTGTGAGGGATGAAAAACTGTTTTTT
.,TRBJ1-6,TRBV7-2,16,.,CASTLTGNSYNSPLHF,TGTGCCAGCACCCTTACAGGAAACTCCTATAATTCACCCCTCCACTTT
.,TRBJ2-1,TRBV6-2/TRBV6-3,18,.,CASSPRTPNARFLGAQFF,TGTGCCAGCAGTCCGCGTACCCCTAACGCTAGATTTCTCGGCGCGCAGTTCTTC
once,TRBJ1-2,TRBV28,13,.,CASSEGGSYGYTF,TGTGCCAGCAGTGAGGGGGGTAGTTATGGCTACACCTTC
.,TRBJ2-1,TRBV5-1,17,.,CASSEETTAISYNEQFF,TGCGCCAGCAGCGAGGAAACGACAGCCATCTCCTACAATGAGCAGTTCTTC
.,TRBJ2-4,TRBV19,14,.,CASSIRGAKNIQYF,TGTGCCAGTAGTATTCGGGGGGCCAAAAACATTCAGTACTTC
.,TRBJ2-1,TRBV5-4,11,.,CASSLVGEQFF,TGTGCCAGCAGCTTGGTCGGTGAGCAGTTCTTC
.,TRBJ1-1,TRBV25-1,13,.,CASRGRPNTEAFF,TGTGCCAGCAGAGGACGGCCCAACACTGAAGCTTTCTTT
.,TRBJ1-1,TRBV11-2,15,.,CASSLGAVRDREAFF,TGTGCCAGCAGCTTAGGGGCGGTGCGGGACCGTGAAGCTTTCTTT
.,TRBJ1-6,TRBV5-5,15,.,CASSLVSGEVSPLHF,TGTGCCAGCAGCTTGGTTTCGGGAGAGGTTTCACCCCTCCACTTT
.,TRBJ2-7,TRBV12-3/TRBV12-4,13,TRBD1,CATQGVLGEEQYF,TGTGCCACCCAGGGGGTCCTTGGTGAGGAGCAGTACTTC
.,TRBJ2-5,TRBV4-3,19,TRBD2,CASSQDQASGGANQETQYF,TGCGCCAGCAGCCAAGATCAGGCTAGCGGGGGGGCAAACCAAGAGACCCAGTACTTC
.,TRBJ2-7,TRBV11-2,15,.,CASSFGQGVYYEQYF,TGTGCCAGCAGCTTCGGCCAGGGAGTTTACTACGAGCAGTACTTC
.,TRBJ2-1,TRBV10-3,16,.,CAISAERALSSNEQFF,TGTGCCATCAGTGCGGAGCGGGCCCTCTCGTCGAATGAGCAGTTCTTC
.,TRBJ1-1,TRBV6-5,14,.,CASSYIGMNTEAFF,TGTGCCAGCAGTTACATCGGCATGAACACTGAAGCTTTCTTT
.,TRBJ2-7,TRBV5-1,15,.,CASSLPSLGGPEQYF,TGCGCCAGCAGCTTGCCTTCACTCGGGGGACCCGAGCAGTACTTC
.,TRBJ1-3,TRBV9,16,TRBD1,CASSVELGQGRNTIYF,TGTGCCAGCAGCGTAGAACTGGGACAGGGCCGAAACACCATATATTTT
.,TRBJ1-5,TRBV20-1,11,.,CSADPGHTQHF,TGCAGTGCAGACCCCGGCCATACCCAGCATTTT
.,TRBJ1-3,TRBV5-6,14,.,CASSLAVRAGAIYF,TGTGCCAGCAGCTTGGCCGTCAGGGCCGGGGCCATATATTTT
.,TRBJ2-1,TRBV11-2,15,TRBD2,CASSFALAGDHEQFF,TGTGCCAGCAGCTTCGCGCTAGCGGGGGACCATGAGCAGTTCTTC
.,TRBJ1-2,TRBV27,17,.,CASSFRAFTVGGYGYTF,TGTGCCAGCAGTTTTCGTGCCTTCACTGTGGGGGGTTATGGCTACACCTTC
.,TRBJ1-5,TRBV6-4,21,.,CASSDPAGTRRKFYSNQPQHF,TGTGCCAGCAGTGACCCTGCCGGGACAAGGAGGAAATTCTATAGCAATCAGCCCCAGCATTTT
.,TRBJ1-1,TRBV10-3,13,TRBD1,CAISSPGGTEAFF,TGTGCCATCAGTTCCCCAGGGGGCACTGAAGCTTTCTTT
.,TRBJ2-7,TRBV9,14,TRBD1,CASSLRDRDYEQYF,TGTGCCAGCAGCCTAAGGGACAGGGACTACGAGCAGTACTTC
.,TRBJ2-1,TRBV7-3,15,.,CASSLSGSSYNEQFF,TGTGCCAGCAGCTTATCAGGGAGCTCCTACAATGAGCAGTTCTTC
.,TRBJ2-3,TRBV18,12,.,CASSPDRDTQYF,TGTGCCAGCTCTCCCGACAGAGATACGCAGTATTTT
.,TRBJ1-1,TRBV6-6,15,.,CASSYSGRMNTEAFF,TGTGCCAGCAGTTATTCGGGACGGATGAACACTGAAGCTTTCTTT
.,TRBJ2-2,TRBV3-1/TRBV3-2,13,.,CASRTTLTGELFF,TGTGCCAGCAGGACAACTCTTACCGGGGAGCTGTTTTTT
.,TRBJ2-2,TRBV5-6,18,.,CASSLGRRGFANTGELFF,TGTGCCAGCAGCTTGGGGAGGAGAGGCTTTGCGAACACCGGGGAGCTGTTTTTT
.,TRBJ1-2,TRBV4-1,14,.,CASSQGVPNYGYTF,TGCGCCAGCAGCCAAGGGGTTCCTAACTATGGCTACACCTTC
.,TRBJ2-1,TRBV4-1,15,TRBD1,CASRPPTGNYNEQFF,TGCGCCAGCAGACCACCGACAGGGAACTACAATGAGCAGTTCTTC
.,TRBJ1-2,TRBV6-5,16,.,CASSSPPRTGHYGYTF,TGTGCCAGCAGTTCCCCACCCCGGACCGGGCACTATGGCTACACCTTC
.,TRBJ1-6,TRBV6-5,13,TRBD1,CASSRGQGPPLHF,TGTGCCAGCAGTCGCGGACAGGGGCCACCCCTCCACTTT
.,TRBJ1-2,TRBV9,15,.,CASSVAGVPNYGYTF,TGTGCCAGCAGCGTAGCGGGGGTCCCCAACTATGGCTACACCTTC
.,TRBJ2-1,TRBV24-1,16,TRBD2,CATSGGSGGPGNEQFF,TGTGCCACCAGTGGAGGGAGCGGGGGACCCGGAAATGAGCAGTTCTTC
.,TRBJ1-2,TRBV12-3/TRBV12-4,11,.,CASSPGVGYTF,TGTGCCAGCAGTCCCGGAGTCGGTTACACCTTC
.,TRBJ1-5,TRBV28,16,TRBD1,CASSLAGGSGNQPQHF,TGTGCCAGCAGTTTAGCAGGGGGCTCGGGAAATCAGCCCCAGCATTTT
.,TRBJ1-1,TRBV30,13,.,CAWSLTGNTEAFF,TGTGCCTGGAGTCTCACAGGGAACACTGAAGCTTTCTTT
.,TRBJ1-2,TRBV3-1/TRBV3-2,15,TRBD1,CASSSYRGIEYGYTF,TGTGCCAGCAGCTCGTACAGGGGGATAGAGTATGGCTACACCTTC
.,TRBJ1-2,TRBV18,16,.,CASSPQRATANYGYTF,TGTGCCAGCTCACCACAAAGGGCCACCGCAAACTATGGCTACACCTTC
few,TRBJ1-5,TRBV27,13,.,CASSFGRGRAQHF,TGTGCCAGCAGTTTCGGTCGGGGGAGAGCCCAGCATTTT
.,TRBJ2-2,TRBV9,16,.,CASSPAVGRNTGELFF,TGTGCCAGCAGCCCGGCGGTGGGGCGGAACACCGGGGAGCTGTTTTTT
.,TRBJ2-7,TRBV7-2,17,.,CASSLVAAGPLKYEQYF,TGTGCCAGCAGCTTAGTCGCCGCCGGCCCCCTTAAATACGAGCAGTACTTC